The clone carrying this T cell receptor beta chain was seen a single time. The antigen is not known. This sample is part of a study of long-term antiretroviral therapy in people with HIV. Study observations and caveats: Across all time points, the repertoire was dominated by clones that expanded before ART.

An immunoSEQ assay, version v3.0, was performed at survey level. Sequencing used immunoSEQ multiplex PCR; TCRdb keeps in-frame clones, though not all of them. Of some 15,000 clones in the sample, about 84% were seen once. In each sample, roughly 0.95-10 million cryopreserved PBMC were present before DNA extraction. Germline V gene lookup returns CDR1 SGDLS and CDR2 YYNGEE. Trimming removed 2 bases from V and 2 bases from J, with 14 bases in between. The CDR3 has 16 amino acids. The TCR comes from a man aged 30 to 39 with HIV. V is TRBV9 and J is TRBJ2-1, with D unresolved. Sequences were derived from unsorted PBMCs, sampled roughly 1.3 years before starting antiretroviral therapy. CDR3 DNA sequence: TGTGCCAGCAGCGTCAGTCGGCGAACCCCCTACAATGAGCAGTTCTTC. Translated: CASSVSRRTPYNEQFF.